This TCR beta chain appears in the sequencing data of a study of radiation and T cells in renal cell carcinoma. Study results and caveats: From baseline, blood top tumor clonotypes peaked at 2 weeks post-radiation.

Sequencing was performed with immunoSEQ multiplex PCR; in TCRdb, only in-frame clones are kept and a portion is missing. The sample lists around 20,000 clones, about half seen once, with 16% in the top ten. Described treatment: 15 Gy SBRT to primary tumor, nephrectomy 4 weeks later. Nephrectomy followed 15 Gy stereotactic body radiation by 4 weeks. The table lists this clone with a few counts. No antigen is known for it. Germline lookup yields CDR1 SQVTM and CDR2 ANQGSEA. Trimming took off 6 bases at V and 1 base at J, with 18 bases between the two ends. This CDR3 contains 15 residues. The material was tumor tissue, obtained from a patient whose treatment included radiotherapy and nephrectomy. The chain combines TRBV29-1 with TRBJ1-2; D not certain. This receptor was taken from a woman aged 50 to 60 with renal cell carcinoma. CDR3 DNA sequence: TGCAGCGTCGCACCGCAAAACACAGTTAACTATGGCTACACCTTC. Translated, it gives CSVAPQNTVNYGYTF.